This T cell receptor (beta chain) derives from a study of cytomegalovirus exposure and HLA in healthy donors. Findings of the study overall: Across donors, presence/absence analyses took sequencing depth to be roughly uniform.

This PCR relied on a set of 60 Vbeta primers and 13 Jbeta primers. Here immunoSEQ multiplex PCR was the method, and the copy in TCRdb shows in-frame clones only, minus some. Found here are roughly 140,000 clones, nearly 85% of them singletons; the top ten hold more than 3%. This clone was seen a handful of times. Its antigen is undetermined. The specimen sequenced was PBMCs. This receptor was taken from a male donor in good health and CMV-seronegative.

The CDR3 loop is CASSPIDRGRNQPQHF. CDR3 DNA sequence: TGTGCCAGCAGCCCGATAGACAGGGGACGGAATCAGCCCCAGCATTTT. The chain joins TRBV11-3 to TRBJ1-5; 8 bases line up with TRBD1. The CDR3 covers 16 residues. With 5 bases clipped from V and 4 bases from J, the junction kept 10 bases outside the gene matches. CDR1 and CDR2 from the germline V gene are SGHNT and YENEEA.